The source of this TCR beta chain is a study of T-cell reconstitution after alpha-beta-depleted transplantation in children. Study results and caveats: The origin of high day-60 TCRbeta diversity in some patients lay in surviving recipient T cells and thymic progenitors. Most T-cell counts and diversity one year after the transplant came from T cells that were newly produced.

Using unique molecular identifiers, the investigators prepared the TCRbeta library. TCRdb redid the calling of the PCR reads with MiXCR, one entry per CDR3 protein. This table has 60,000 or so distinct CDR3 sequences, about 40% appearing once. The sample holds a few counts of this clonotype. Its specificity is not known. The V end was cut by 0 bases, the J end by 0 bases, with 11 bases between. The CDR3 length is 16 residues. The germline V gene has CDR1 SGHRS and CDR2 YFSETQ. This receptor was identified in a male patient younger than 18 who had a stem cell transplant for acute lymphoblastic leukemia, so the T cells may come from the graft donor. The specimen was PBMCs, mostly from graft donor cells, collected 360 days after TCRalphabeta/CD19-depleted stem cell transplant. The gene calls are TRBV5-1 and TRBJ2-3; D perhaps matches TRBD1 (5 bases). This chain's CDR3 is CASSLAGFFSTDTQYF. CDR3 DNA sequence: TGCGCCAGCAGCTTGGCAGGGTTTTTTAGCACAGATACGCAGTATTTT. Together with reference TRBV5-1 and TRBJ2-3, the CDR3 gives the full variable domain: KAGVTQTPRYLIKTRGQQVTLSCSPISGHRSVSWYQQTPGQGLQFLFEYFSETQRNKGNFPGRFSGRQFSNSRSEMNVSTLELGDSALYLCASSLAGFFSTDTQYFGPGTRLTVL.